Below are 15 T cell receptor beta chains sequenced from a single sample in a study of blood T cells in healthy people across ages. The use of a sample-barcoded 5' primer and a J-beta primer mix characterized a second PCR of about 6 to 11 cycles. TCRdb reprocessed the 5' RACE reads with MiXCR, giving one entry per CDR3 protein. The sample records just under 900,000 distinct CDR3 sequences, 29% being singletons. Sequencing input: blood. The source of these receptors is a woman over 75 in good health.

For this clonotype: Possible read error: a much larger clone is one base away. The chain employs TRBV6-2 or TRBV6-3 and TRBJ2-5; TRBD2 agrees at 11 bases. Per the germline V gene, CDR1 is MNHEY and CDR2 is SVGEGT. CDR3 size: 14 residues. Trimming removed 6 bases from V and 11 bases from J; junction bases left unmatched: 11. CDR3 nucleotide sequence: TGTGCCAGCAGGGGGACTAGCGGTGGGAATGAGCAGTACTTC. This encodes CASRGTSGGNEQYF.

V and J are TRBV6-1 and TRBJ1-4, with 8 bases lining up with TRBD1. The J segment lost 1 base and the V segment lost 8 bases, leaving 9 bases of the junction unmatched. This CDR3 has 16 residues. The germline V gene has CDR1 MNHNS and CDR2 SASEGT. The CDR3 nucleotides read TGTGCCAGCTACTCAAGGACAGGGAGAACTAATGAAAAACTGTTTTTT. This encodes CASYSRTGRTNEKLFF.

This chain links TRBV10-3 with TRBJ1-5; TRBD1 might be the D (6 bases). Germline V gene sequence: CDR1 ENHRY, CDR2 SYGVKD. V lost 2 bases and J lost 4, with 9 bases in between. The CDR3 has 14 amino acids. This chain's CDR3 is CAISERDKNQPQHF. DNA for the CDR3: TGTGCCATCAGTGAGAGGGACAAGAATCAGCCCCAGCATTTT.

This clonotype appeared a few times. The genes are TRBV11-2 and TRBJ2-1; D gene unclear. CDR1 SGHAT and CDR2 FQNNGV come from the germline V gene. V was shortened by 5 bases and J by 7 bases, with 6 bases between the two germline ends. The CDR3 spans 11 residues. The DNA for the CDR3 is TGTGCCAGCAGCGCTTGTAATGAGCAGTTCTTC. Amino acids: CASSACNEQFF.

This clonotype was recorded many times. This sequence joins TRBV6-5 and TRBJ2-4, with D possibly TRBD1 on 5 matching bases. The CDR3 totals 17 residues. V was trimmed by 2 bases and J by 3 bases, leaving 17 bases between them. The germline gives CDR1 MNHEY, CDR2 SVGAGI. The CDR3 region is CASSYGGQGNGKNIQYF. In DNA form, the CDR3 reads TGTGCCAGCAGTTACGGCGGCCAGGGCAATGGCAAAAACATTCAGTACTTC.

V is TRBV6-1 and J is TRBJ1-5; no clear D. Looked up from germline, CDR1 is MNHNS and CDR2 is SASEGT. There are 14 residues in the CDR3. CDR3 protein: CTGSEGGGNQPQHF. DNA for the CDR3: TGTACCGGCAGTGAAGGAGGTGGCAATCAGCCCCAGCATTTT.

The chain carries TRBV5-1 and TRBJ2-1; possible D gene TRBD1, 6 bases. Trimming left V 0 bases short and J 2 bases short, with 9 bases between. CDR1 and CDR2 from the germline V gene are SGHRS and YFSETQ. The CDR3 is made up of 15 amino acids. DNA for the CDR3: TGCGCCAGCAGCTTGGAGGGGGAACCCTACAATGAGCAGTTCTTC. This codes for CASSLEGEPYNEQFF. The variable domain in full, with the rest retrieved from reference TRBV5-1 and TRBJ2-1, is KAGVTQTPRYLIKTRGQQVTLSCSPISGHRSVSWYQQTPGQGLQFLFEYFSETQRNKGNFPGRFSGRQFSNSRSEMNVSTLELGDSALYLCASSLEGEPYNEQFFGPGTRLTVL.

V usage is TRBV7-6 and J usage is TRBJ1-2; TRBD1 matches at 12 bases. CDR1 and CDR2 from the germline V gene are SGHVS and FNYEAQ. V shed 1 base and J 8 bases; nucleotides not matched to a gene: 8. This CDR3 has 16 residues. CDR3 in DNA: TGTGCCAGCAGCTTAGTACGGGACAGGGGGCTGAAAGGCTACACCTTC. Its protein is CASSLVRDRGLKGYTF.

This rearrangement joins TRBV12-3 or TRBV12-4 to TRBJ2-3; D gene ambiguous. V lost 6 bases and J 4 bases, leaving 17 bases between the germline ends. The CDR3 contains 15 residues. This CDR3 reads CASSHGSLRADTQYF. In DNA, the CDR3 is TGTGCCAGCAGCCACGGCAGCCTGAGAGCAGATACGCAGTATTTT.

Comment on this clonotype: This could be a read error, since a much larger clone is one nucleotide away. CDR3 in DNA: TGTGCCAGCCGACCAGCACAGGGACATACGCAGTATTTT. Translating it yields CASRPAQGHTQYF. The chain recombines TRBV6-2 or TRBV6-3 with TRBJ2-3, with D possibly being TRBD1 (6 bases). The CDR3 sequence is 13 residues long. Germline CDR1 is MNHEY and CDR2 is SVGEGT. V lost 8 bases, J lost 7 bases, and 16 bases lay in between.

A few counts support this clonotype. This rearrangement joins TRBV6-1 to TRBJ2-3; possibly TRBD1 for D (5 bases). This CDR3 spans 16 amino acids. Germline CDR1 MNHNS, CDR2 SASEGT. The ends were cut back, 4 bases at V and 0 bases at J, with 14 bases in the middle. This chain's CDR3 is CASSGQGDVSTDTQYF. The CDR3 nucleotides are TGTGCCAGCAGTGGACAAGGGGATGTGAGCACAGATACGCAGTATTTT.

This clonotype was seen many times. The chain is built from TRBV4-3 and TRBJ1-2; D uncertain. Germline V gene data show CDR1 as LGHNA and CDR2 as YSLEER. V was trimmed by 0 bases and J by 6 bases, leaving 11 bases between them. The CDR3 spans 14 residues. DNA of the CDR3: TGCGCCAGCAGCCAAGAAGGAGGAGGGAATGGCTACACCTTC. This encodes CASSQEGGGNGYTF.

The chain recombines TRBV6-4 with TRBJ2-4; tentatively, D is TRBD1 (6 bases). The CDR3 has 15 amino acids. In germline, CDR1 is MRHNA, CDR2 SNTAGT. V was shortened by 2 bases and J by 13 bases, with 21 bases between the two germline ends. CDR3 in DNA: TGTGCCAGCAGTGACGTGGCGGACAGATACAATGAGCAGTACTTC. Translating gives CASSDVADRYNEQYF.

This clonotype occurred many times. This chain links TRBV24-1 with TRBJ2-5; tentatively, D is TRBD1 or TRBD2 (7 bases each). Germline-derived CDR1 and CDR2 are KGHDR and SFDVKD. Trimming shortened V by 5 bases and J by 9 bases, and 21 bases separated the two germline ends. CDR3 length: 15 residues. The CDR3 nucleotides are TGTGCCACCAGTGCGCGGGACAGCCAGGGGGGGGCCCAGTACTTC. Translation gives CATSARDSQGGAQYF.

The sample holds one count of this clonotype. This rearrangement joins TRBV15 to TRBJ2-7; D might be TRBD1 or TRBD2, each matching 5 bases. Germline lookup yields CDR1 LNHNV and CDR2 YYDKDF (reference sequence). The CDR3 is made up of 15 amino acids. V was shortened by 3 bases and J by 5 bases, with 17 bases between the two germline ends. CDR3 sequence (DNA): TGTGCCACCAGCAGGTTGAGGACGGGACCTAACGAGCAGTACTTC. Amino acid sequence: CATSRLRTGPNEQYF.